This T cell receptor beta chain comes out of a study of high-grade serous ovarian cancer treatment subgroups. As for the study in general: Each sample yielded on average about 7,000 unique TCR beta rearrangements from over 12,000 reads. General study results and limits: Repertoire similarity ranged about 0.11 to 0.79 between tumors of one patient. TCR relatedness rose with neoantigen level and trended with mutation load.

Tumor tissue was taken before any definitive surgery or chemotherapy was given. Profiling relied on immunoSEQ multiplex PCR, and the TCRdb table lists in-frame clones only, not all of them. The sample consists of a few thousand clones, roughly 77% of them appearing once. This clone was counted between two and nine times. Its target is not known. Trimming took 6 bases from V and 3 from J, leaving 11 bases between them. The CDR3 has 13 amino acids. Germline V lookup: CDR1 SGHAT, CDR2 FQDESV (reference sequence). Sequenced: tumor tissue. This clonotype was sampled from a human donor with high-grade serous ovarian cancer. The genes are TRBV11-1 and TRBJ1-1, with D unclear. CDR3: CASSFFADTEAFF. In DNA form, the CDR3 reads TGTGCCAGCAGTTTTTTTGCAGACACTGAAGCTTTCTTT.